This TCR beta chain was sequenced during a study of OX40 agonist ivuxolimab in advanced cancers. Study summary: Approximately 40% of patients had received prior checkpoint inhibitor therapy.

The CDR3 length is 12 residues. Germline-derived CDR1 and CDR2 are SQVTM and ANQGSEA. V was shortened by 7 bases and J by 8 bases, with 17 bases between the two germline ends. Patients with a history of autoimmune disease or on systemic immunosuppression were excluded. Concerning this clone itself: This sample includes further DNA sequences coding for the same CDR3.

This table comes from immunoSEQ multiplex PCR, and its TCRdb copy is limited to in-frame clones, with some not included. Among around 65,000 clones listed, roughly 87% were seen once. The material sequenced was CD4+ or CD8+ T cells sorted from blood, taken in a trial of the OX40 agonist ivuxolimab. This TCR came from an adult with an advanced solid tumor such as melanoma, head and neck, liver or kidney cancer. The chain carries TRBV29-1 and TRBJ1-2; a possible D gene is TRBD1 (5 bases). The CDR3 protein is CSALTGRGGYTF. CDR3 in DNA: TGCAGCGCCCTGACGGGTCGGGGGGGCTACACCTTC. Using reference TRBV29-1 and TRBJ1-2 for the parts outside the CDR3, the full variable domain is SAVISQKPSRDICQRGTSLTIQCQVDSQVTMMFWYRQQPGQSLTLIATANQGSEATYESGFVIDKFPISRPNLTFSTLTVSNMSPEDSSIYLCSALTGRGGYTFGSGTRLTVV.